These T cell receptor beta chains were read from a single sample in a study of CXCR3-negative and CXCR3-positive naive CD8 T cells. One entry per CDR3 protein, without DNA, is what TCRdb gives after re-calling the 5' RACE reads. Its clone listing holds around 140,000 distinct CDR3 sequences. The sample comprised naive CXCR3- CD8+ T cells from blood. The source is a human donor in good health. Some clones in this sample may be carry-over from other donors' samples. Both conserved end residues are part of each CDR3.

J	length	V	CDR3
TRBJ2-7	14	TRBV12-3/TRBV12-4	CASSIRGPNYEQYF
TRBJ2-7	13	TRBV12-3/TRBV12-4	CASSFVLGREQYF
TRBJ2-7	15	TRBV9	CASSPSPGTSYEQYF
TRBJ1-2	13	TRBV21-1	CASSKQRVIGYTF
TRBJ2-7	18	TRBV20-1	CSAETPAGGALRTYEQYF
TRBJ1-2	17	TRBV9	CASSVGFPTEGTRGYTF
TRBJ2-3	15	TRBV6-5	CASSSDSGSGDTQYF
TRBJ1-5	14	TRBV19	CATKAPGYHQPQHF
TRBJ2-7	15	TRBV7-9	CASSLTGGPDSEQYF
TRBJ1-2	16	TRBV28	CASSLRDRPKLYGYTF
TRBJ2-1	11	TRBV29-1	CSVGGTDEQFF
TRBJ2-5	14	TRBV15	CATSREWAEETQYF
TRBJ1-1	13	TRBV29-1	CSAGTDLNTEAFF
TRBJ2-1	12	TRBV5-5	CASRPDTDEQFF
TRBJ2-7	14	TRBV28	CASSLYRGLYEQYF
TRBJ2-3	15	TRBV20-1	CSATRTSEITDTQYF
TRBJ2-3	13	TRBV20-1	CSATTGDTDTQYF
TRBJ2-3	15	TRBV6-4	CASSELAGGPDTQYF
TRBJ2-7	13	TRBV24-1	CATSDFLGYEQYF
TRBJ2-7	11	TRBV20-1	CSARLNYEQYF
TRBJ1-1	15	TRBV7-2	CASSLLGLYGTEAFF
TRBJ2-7	13	TRBV7-9	CASSVEGSYEQYF
TRBJ1-2	15	TRBV9	CASSVGNGVGQGYTF
TRBJ2-3	13	TRBV2	CASAAGDADTQYF
TRBJ2-1	14	TRBV15	CATSRVGGVGEQFF
TRBJ2-5	14	TRBV7-9	CASSSPAGQETQYF
TRBJ1-3	14	TRBV12-3/TRBV12-4	CASSRSYSGNTIYF
TRBJ2-1	12	TRBV29-1	CSAGTAYNEQFF
TRBJ2-6	15	TRBV29-1	CSVEFQVSGANVLTF
TRBJ2-7	14	TRBV13	CASSSGTAPYEQYF
TRBJ2-3	15	TRBV3-1	CASSQSGTTTNTQYF
TRBJ2-1	12	TRBV7-8	CASSSLRTEQFF
TRBJ2-5	15	TRBV30	CAWSASGGSLETQYF
TRBJ2-7	16	TRBV2	CASGRPGLATNYEQYF
TRBJ2-7	12	TRBV29-1	CSFRTGPYEQYF
TRBJ2-7	13	TRBV6-5	CASSYAGVYEQYF
TRBJ2-2	14	TRBV29-1	CSVEEPGFTGELFF
TRBJ2-7	15	TRBV7-2	CASSLVQGPYYEQYF
TRBJ2-7	12	TRBV5-1	CASSLEAHEQYF
TRBJ2-2	13	TRBV20-1	CSARGGDTGELFF
TRBJ1-1	11	TRBV28	CASSRNTEAFF
TRBJ2-7	13	TRBV7-9	CASRSSTSYEQYF